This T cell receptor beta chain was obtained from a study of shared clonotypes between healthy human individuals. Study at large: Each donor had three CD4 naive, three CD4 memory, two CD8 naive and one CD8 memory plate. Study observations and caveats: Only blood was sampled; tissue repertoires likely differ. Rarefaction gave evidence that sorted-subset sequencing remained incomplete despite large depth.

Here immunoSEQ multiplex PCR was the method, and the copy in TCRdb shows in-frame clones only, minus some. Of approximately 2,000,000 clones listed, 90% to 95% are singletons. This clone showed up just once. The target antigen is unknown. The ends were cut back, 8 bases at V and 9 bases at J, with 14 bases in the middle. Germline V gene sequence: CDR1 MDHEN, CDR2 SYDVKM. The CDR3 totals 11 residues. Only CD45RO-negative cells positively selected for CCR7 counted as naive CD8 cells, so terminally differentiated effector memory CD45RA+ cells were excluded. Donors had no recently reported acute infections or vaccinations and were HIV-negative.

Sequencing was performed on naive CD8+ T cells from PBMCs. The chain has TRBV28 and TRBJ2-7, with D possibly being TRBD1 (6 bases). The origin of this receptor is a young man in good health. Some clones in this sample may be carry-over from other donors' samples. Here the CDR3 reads CASAWGQRQYF. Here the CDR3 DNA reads TGTGCCAGCGCTTGGGGGCAGCGGCAGTACTTC. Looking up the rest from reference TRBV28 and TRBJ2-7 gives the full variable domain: DVKVTQSSRYLVKRTGEKVFLECVQDMDHENMFWYRQDPGLGLRLIYFSYDVKMKEKGDIPEGYSVSREKKERFSLILESASTNQTSMYLCASAWGQRQYFGPGTRLTVT.